The present TCR beta chain was sequenced within a study of blood T cell repertoires in COVID-19. Using immunoSEQ multiplex PCR, the repertoire was profiled, and TCRdb retains in-frame clones only, with some absent. The sample lists 100,000 to 150,000 clones, 75% to 90% occurring once. Input material: PBMCs or T cells enriched from blood (not recorded which). The sequence came from a woman between 50 and 59 years old who had recovered from COVID-19.

The CDR3 coding sequence is TGTGCCAGCAGCGTAGCCCTCCTAGCGGGGGGGCGGGAAGATACGCAGTATTTT. Its protein product is CASSVALLAGGREDTQYF. The rearrangement uses TRBV9 and TRBJ2-3, with 12 bases identical to TRBD2. Germline V gene sequence: CDR1 SGDLS, CDR2 YYNGEE. The CDR3 has 18 amino acids. Trimming took 0 bases from V and 5 from J; bases not matched to a gene: 10.